The rows below give T cell receptor beta chains drawn from one sample of a study of T cell repertoires in cytomegalovirus infection. TCRdb fed the reads into MiXCR, producing one record per CDR3 protein. The sample shows more than 250,000 distinct CDR3 sequences, 25% of them seen only once. No antigen is known for these receptors. This material consisted of cultured PBMCs, taken from culture after CMV antigen stimulation. The receptors originated from a human donor in good health (CMV status not recorded). Some clones in this sample may be carry-over from other donors' samples. CDR3s include the opening cysteine and the closing phenylalanine or tryptophan. A D gene is named only where the DNA matches it firmly. Clone size is shown for a subset of rows, as once, few, many or a class of expanded clone.

>many|TRBJ2-5|TRBD2|TRBV7-8
CASSPRLAGGGETQYF
TGTGCCAGCAGCCCTAGACTAGCGGGAGGTGGAGAGACCCAGTACTTC
>NA|TRBJ2-1|NA|TRBV6-2/TRBV6-3
CATRVTGNEQFF
TGTGCCACCAGGGTAACCGGGAATGAGCAGTTCTTC
>NA|TRBJ1-5|NA|TRBV5-8
CASSLGGALSPQHF
TGTGCCAGCAGCTTAGGCGGAGCCCTATCGCCCCAGCATTTT
>NA|TRBJ2-7|TRBD1|TRBV19
CASSPTGVYEQYF
TGTGCCAGTAGCCCGACAGGGGTCTACGAGCAGTACTTC
>few|TRBJ2-4|NA|TRBV6-6
CASTPAKGVLGKNIQYF
TGTGCCAGCACCCCGGCGAAGGGGGTGTTGGGCAAAAACATTCAGTACTTC
>few|TRBJ2-6|NA|TRBV6-5
CASSYGQASGANVLTF
TGTGCCAGCAGTTACGGTCAGGCCTCTGGGGCCAACGTCCTGACTTTC
>NA|TRBJ2-1|TRBD2|TRBV12-3/TRBV12-4
CASSPRPGLAGDEQFF
TGTGCCAGCAGTCCGAGGCCGGGACTAGCGGGAGATGAGCAGTTCTTC
>NA|TRBJ2-2|NA|TRBV2
CASSVRDHGELFF
TGTGCCAGCAGTGTGAGGGACCACGGGGAGCTGTTTTTT
>NA|TRBJ2-1|NA|TRBV23-1
CTSLRVTYNEQFF
TGCACCTCGTTACGGGTCACCTACAATGAGCAGTTCTTC
>NA|TRBJ2-3|TRBD2|TRBV2
CASRKGTSGSTDTQYF
TGTGCCAGCAGGAAGGGGACTAGCGGGAGCACAGATACGCAGTATTTT
>few|TRBJ2-3|NA|TRBV2
CASRLDGTDTQYF
TGTGCCAGCAGACTGGACGGGACAGATACGCAGTATTTT
>NA|TRBJ2-7|TRBD2|TRBV6-2/TRBV6-3
CASSYLIAGAREQYF
TGTGCCAGCAGTTACCTGATAGCGGGAGCTCGTGAGCAGTACTTC
>few|TRBJ1-3|NA|TRBV10-3
CAISVGGGSSGNTIYF
TGTGCCATCAGTGTAGGTGGCGGAAGCTCTGGAAACACCATATATTTT
>NA|TRBJ2-7|TRBD1|TRBV6-5
CASSYGTEFGEQYF
TGTGCCAGCAGTTACGGGACAGAGTTTGGCGAGCAGTACTTC
>few|TRBJ2-5|TRBD1|TRBV10-3
CATQTGPETQYF
TGTGCCACCCAGACAGGGCCAGAGACCCAGTACTTC
>NA|TRBJ2-6|NA|TRBV4-2
CASSQVGVGSGANVLTF
TGTGCCAGCAGCCAAGTGGGCGTGGGCTCTGGGGCCAACGTCCTGACTTTC
>NA|TRBJ2-5|NA|TRBV7-2
CASSVTSSSQETQYF
TGTGCCAGCAGCGTCACGTCTAGCTCGCAAGAGACCCAGTACTTC
>few|TRBJ2-7|TRBD1|TRBV19
CASSPDRVSEQYF
TGTGCCAGTAGTCCAGACAGGGTTTCCGAGCAGTACTTC
>NA|TRBJ2-1|TRBD2|TRBV19
CATQKPGGNYNEQFF
TGTGCCACCCAAAAACCGGGAGGGAACTACAATGAGCAGTTCTTC
>few|TRBJ2-2|NA|TRBV6-5
CASTRAGTGELFF
TGTGCCAGCACCCGGGCTGGGACCGGGGAGCTGTTTTTT
>few|TRBJ1-3|NA|TRBV7-2
CASSPRGRNSGNTIYF
TGTGCCAGCAGCCCCCGGGGACGGAACTCTGGAAACACCATATATTTT
>NA|TRBJ2-2|NA|TRBV12-3/TRBV12-4
CASSLLSGARTGGELFF
TGTGCCAGCAGTTTATTGTCGGGGGCGCGGACCGGCGGGGAGCTGTTTTTT
>NA|TRBJ2-2|NA|TRBV7-2
CASSLNRALRSTGELFF
TGTGCCAGCAGCTTAAACCGGGCCCTTCGATCCACCGGGGAGCTGTTTTTT
>NA|TRBJ2-1|TRBD2|TRBV11-2
CASSRGLVFYNEQFF
TGTGCCAGCAGCCGGGGACTAGTTTTCTACAATGAGCAGTTCTTC